What follows are 32 T cell receptor beta chains derived from one specimen sequenced in a study of cytomegalovirus exposure and HLA in healthy donors. Sequenced by immunoSEQ multiplex PCR; TCRdb stores in-frame clones only, minus some. The sample records tens of thousands of clones, roughly 88% being singletons. The sequenced sample was PBMCs. The receptors derive from a man aged 25 to 40 in good health and CMV-seronegative.

V is TRBV6-1 and J is TRBJ2-2, with D perhaps TRBD1 (6 bases). This CDR3 has 13 residues. Trimming cost V 7 bases and J 3 bases, with 9 bases left between them. Germline V gene sequence: CDR1 MNHNS, CDR2 SASEGT. The chain's CDR3 is CASTGQYTGELFF. The DNA of the CDR3 is TGTGCCAGCACGGGACAATACACCGGGGAGCTGTTTTTT.

Regarding this clone: A read error may account for a junction end that differs from germline. CDR3 residues: CASRGVGGTEAFF. CDR3 bases: TGTGCTAGCAGAGGGGTTGGCGGCACTGAAGCTTTCTTT. This chain connects TRBV7-7 to TRBJ1-1, with a weak D call TRBD1 (5 bases). This CDR3 has 13 residues. CDR1 is SSHAT and CDR2 is FNYEAQ in the germline V gene (reference sequence).

The V gene is TRBV7-9, the J gene TRBJ2-1; 7 bases match TRBD1. CDR3 length: 14 amino acids. Germline CDR1 SEHNR, CDR2 FQNEAQ (reference sequence). After removal of 6 bases from V and 0 bases from J, the junction contained 2 bases not matched to a gene. Here the CDR3 reads CASRQGSSYNEQFF. As DNA, the CDR3 is TGTGCCAGCAGACAGGGGAGCTCCTACAATGAGCAGTTCTTC. Variable domain in full (rest from reference TRBV7-9 and TRBJ2-1): DTGVSQNPRHKITKRGQNVTFRCDPISEHNRLYWYRQTLGQGPEFLTYFQNEAQLEKSRLLSDRFSAERPKGSFSTLEIQRTEQGDSAMYLCASRQGSSYNEQFFGPGTRLTVL.

The chain carries TRBV2 and TRBJ2-1, with unresolved D. The CDR3 extends over 14 amino acids. Looked up from germline, CDR1 is SNHLY and CDR2 is FYNNEI. The V gene lost 4 bases and the J gene lost 7 bases, with 14 bases spanning the gap. The CDR3 reads CASSAISRVNEQFF. In DNA form, the CDR3 reads TGTGCCAGCAGTGCCATTAGTCGAGTTAATGAGCAGTTCTTC.

The chain links TRBV18 to TRBJ2-2, with D possibly being TRBD1 (6 bases). The CDR3 sequence is 17 residues long. Germline CDR1 reads KGHSH; CDR2 reads LQKENI. Between the trimmed V and J ends, which lost 3 bases and 4 bases, there was a span of 18 bases. The CDR3 region is CASSPSGRGRGTGELFF. The CDR3 DNA sequence: TGTGCCAGCTCACCCTCAGGGCGTGGCAGGGGCACCGGGGAGCTGTTTTTT.

This sequence joins TRBV7-9 and TRBJ2-7; possibly TRBD1 for D (6 bases). The length of the CDR3 is 12 residues. The V and J ends lost 5 bases and 5 bases respectively, with 10 bases between them. Germline CDR1 and CDR2: SEHNR and FQNEAQ (reference sequence). The CDR3 protein is CASSTSGDEQYF. In DNA, the CDR3 is TGTGCCAGCAGCACGTCAGGGGACGAGCAGTACTTC.

V gene TRBV28 combines with J gene TRBJ1-5; 8 nucleotides match TRBD1. The V and J ends lost 1 base and 12 bases, in that order; junction bases with no gene match: 14. The CDR3 covers 16 residues. CDR1 is MDHEN, CDR2 SYDVKM, per germline. The CDR3 is CASSLLGAGGPRGQHF. The CDR3 DNA reads TGTGCCAGCAGTTTATTGGGGGCAGGGGGCCCCAGGGGCCAGCATTTT.

The rearrangement joins TRBV6-4 to TRBJ2-3, with 8 bases matching TRBD2. Germline CDR1 is MRHNA and CDR2 is SNTAGT. There are 16 residues in the CDR3. With 0 bases clipped from V and 3 bases from J, the junction kept 5 bases outside the gene matches. The chain's CDR3 is CASSDSSGSGTDTQYF. The CDR3 coding sequence is TGTGCCAGCAGTGACTCGAGCGGGAGTGGGACAGATACGCAGTATTTT.

The chain links TRBV19 to TRBJ2-3, with D possibly being TRBD2 (6 bases). V dropped 5 bases and J dropped 2 bases, with 8 bases sitting between them. CDR3 length: 13 amino acids. Per germline, CDR1 LNHDA and CDR2 SQIVND (reference sequence). The CDR3 loop is CASSAGPTDTQYF. The CDR3, as DNA: TGTGCCAGTAGTGCGGGGCCCACAGATACGCAGTATTTT.

This clone was found once. The genes are TRBV19 and TRBJ1-6; no firm D call. Trimming cost V 2 bases and J 5 bases, with 16 bases left between them. Germline V gene sequence: CDR1 LNHDA, CDR2 SQIVND (reference sequence). The CDR3 runs 17 residues. The DNA of the CDR3 is TGTGCCAGTAGTATATCAAATCTCCGGGAGGATAATTCACCCCTCCACTTT. Its protein product is CASSISNLREDNSPLHF. The full variable domain, rest sourced from reference TRBV19 and TRBJ1-6, is DGGITQSPKYLFRKEGQNVTLSCEQNLNHDAMYWYRQDPGQGLRLIYYSQIVNDFQKGDIAEGYSVSREKKESFPLTVTSAQKNPTAFYLCASSISNLREDNSPLHFGNGTRLTVT.

This sequence joins TRBV19 and TRBJ1-5, with D possibly being TRBD1 (5 bases). From germline, CDR1 is LNHDA and CDR2 SQIVND (reference sequence). The CDR3 extends over 16 amino acids. The V gene lost 0 bases and the J gene lost 7 bases, with 16 bases spanning the gap. As DNA, the CDR3 is TGTGCCAGTAGTATAGATTGGTCAGGGTTAGACCAGCCCCAGCATTTT. Translating gives CASSIDWSGLDQPQHF. Full variable domain (rest looked up from reference TRBV19 and TRBJ1-5): DGGITQSPKYLFRKEGQNVTLSCEQNLNHDAMYWYRQDPGQGLRLIYYSQIVNDFQKGDIAEGYSVSREKKESFPLTVTSAQKNPTAFYLCASSIDWSGLDQPQHFGDGTRLSIL.

The V and J genes are TRBV7-8 and TRBJ1-2; 7 nucleotides align to TRBD1. The CDR3 has 17 residues. Trimming took 5 bases from V and 2 from J; bases not matched to a gene: 14. Germline loops: CDR1 SGHVS, CDR2 FQNEAQ. The CDR3 DNA reads as TGTGCCAGCAGCCGAGGTGGGGCAGGGGGGACGAACTATGGCTACACCTTC. The encoded protein is CASSRGGAGGTNYGYTF.

The chain is built from TRBV13 and TRBJ2-1, with D uncertain. The CDR3 length is 13 residues. Trimming stripped 0 bases from V and 7 bases from J, with 7 bases between. Germline lookup yields CDR1 PRHDT and CDR2 FYEKMQ (reference sequence). CDR3 in amino acids: CASSLGVENEQFF. The DNA for the CDR3 is TGTGCCAGCAGCTTAGGGGTGGAGAATGAGCAGTTCTTC.

The chain combines TRBV6-1 with TRBJ1-1; the D gene is possibly TRBD1 (5 bases). This CDR3 spans 15 amino acids. The ends were cut back, 5 bases at V and 0 bases at J, with 13 bases in the middle. CDR1 and CDR2 (germline): MNHNS, SASEGT. DNA for the CDR3: TGTGCCAGCAGTTCCGGGGGGGAGATGAACACTGAAGCTTTCTTT. Its translation: CASSSGGEMNTEAFF.

This sequence joins TRBV29-1 and TRBJ2-3, with TRBD1 matching 9 bases. The CDR3 length is 15 residues. CDR1 SQVTM and CDR2 ANQGSEA come from the germline V gene. With V trimmed by 5 bases and J by 3 bases, 9 bases remained unmatched. Here the CDR3 reads CSVLLPGQGTDTQYF. Written as DNA, the CDR3 is TGCAGCGTTCTTCTTCCGGGACAGGGTACAGATACGCAGTATTTT.

The rearrangement uses TRBV2 and TRBJ2-3; 14 positions agree with TRBD2. CDR3 length equals 15 residues. Germline V CDR1 and CDR2: SNHLY, FYNNEI. Losses at the gene ends were 9 bases for V and 1 base for J; bases not matched to a gene: 3. In DNA form, the CDR3 reads TGTGCCAGAACGACTAGCGGGGGGGGCACAGATACGCAGTATTTT. Amino acids: CARTTSGGGTDTQYF.

The V and J genes are TRBV28 and TRBJ2-2; 13 bases are shared with TRBD2. CDR1 is MDHEN, CDR2 SYDVKM, per germline. The CDR3 has 18 residues. V lost 3 bases to trimming and J lost 6 bases; unmatched junction nucleotides: 10. The CDR3 protein is CASSFPGRLAGGAGELFF. The CDR3 region has the DNA TGTGCCAGCAGTTTCCCAGGGAGACTAGCGGGAGGTGCCGGGGAGCTGTTTTTT.

In DNA form, the CDR3 reads TGTGCCAGCAGCTTAGTCTCTAGGGCAGGGGGCTCGTCCTCCTACAATGAGCAGTTCTTC. Its protein product is CASSLVSRAGGSSSYNEQFF. The chain is built from TRBV7-8 and TRBJ2-1, with 8 bases fitting TRBD1. This CDR3 region has 20 residues. Germline CDR1 SGHVS, CDR2 FQNEAQ. V shed 1 base, J shed 0 bases, and the junction held 14 bases outside the gene matches.

The rearrangement joins TRBV5-1 to TRBJ1-2; D call uncertain. V shed 4 bases and J shed 4 bases, with 14 bases lying between them. In germline, CDR1 is SGHRS, CDR2 YFSETQ. This CDR3 comprises 14 residues. The CDR3 reads CASSPAGRSYGYTF. The CDR3 DNA is TGCGCCAGCAGCCCCGCGGGCCGATCCTATGGCTACACCTTC.

This sequence joins TRBV15 and TRBJ2-1; D ambiguous. Between the trimmed V and J ends, which lost 1 base and 3 bases, there was a span of 13 bases. This CDR3 has 16 amino acids. Germline assignment: CDR1 LNHNV and CDR2 YYDKDF (reference sequence). The CDR3 DNA reads as TGTGCCACCAGCAGAGGCGGCGTGGGTCTCTACAATGAGCAGTTCTTC. Encoded protein: CATSRGGVGLYNEQFF. Together with reference TRBV15 and TRBJ2-1, the CDR3 gives the full variable domain: DAMVIQNPRYQVTQFGKPVTLSCSQTLNHNVMYWYQQKSSQAPKLLFHYYDKDFNNEADTPDNFQSRRPNTSFCFLDIRSPGLGDTAMYLCATSRGGVGLYNEQFFGPGTRLTVL.

This clone was seen a handful of times. V usage is TRBV4-2 and J usage is TRBJ2-7, with D possibly TRBD2 on 5 matching bases. The V gene's germline CDR1 is LGHNA and CDR2 YNFKEQ. Trimming pared 0 bases from V and 3 bases from J, leaving 18 bases between. The CDR3 has 17 residues. The CDR3 is CASSQDSGSRQYYEQYF. CDR3 in DNA: TGTGCCAGCAGCCAAGATTCGGGATCCCGGCAGTACTACGAGCAGTACTTC.

This chain connects TRBV6-5 to TRBJ2-2, with D tentatively TRBD2 (7 bases). The germline V gene encodes CDR1 MNHEY and CDR2 SVGAGI. V dropped 9 bases and J dropped 4 bases, with 15 bases sitting between them. This CDR3 is built from 14 residues. The chain's CDR3 is CARRYRGATGELFF. CDR3 sequence (DNA): TGTGCCAGACGATACCGGGGGGCCACCGGGGAGCTGTTTTTT.

The V gene is TRBV21-1, the J gene TRBJ2-3; the table gives TRBD2 as D, unverified against the DNA. TRBV21-1 is classified as a pseudogene. The CDR3 length is 17 residues. The CDR3 reads CASSTPGLAGVGDTQYF. CDR3 in DNA: TGTGCCAGCAGCACCCCAGGGCTAGCGGGAGTTGGAGATACGCAGTATTTT.

The chain recombines TRBV9 with TRBJ1-4; weak D call: TRBD1 (6 bases). CDR3 size: 15 residues. From germline, CDR1 is SGDLS and CDR2 YYNGEE. With 3 bases removed from V and 5 bases from J, the gap between germline ends came to 14 bases. The CDR3 sequence is CASSANGQGNEKLFF. CDR3 nucleotides: TGTGCCAGCAGCGCCAATGGGCAGGGGAATGAAAAACTGTTTTTT.

V and J are TRBV5-6 and TRBJ2-1, with a tentative D call TRBD2 (6 bases). This CDR3 region has 16 residues. Germline CDR1 is SGHDT and CDR2 is YYEEEE. V was trimmed by 2 bases and J by 2 bases, leaving 14 bases between them. The CDR3 coding sequence is TGTGCCAGCAGCTTAATGGCCGGGGGAGCCTACAATGAGCAGTTCTTC. Translation gives CASSLMAGGAYNEQFF. Full variable domain (remainder filled in from reference TRBV5-6 and TRBJ2-1): DAGVTQSPTHLIKTRGQQVTLRCSPKSGHDTVSWYQQALGQGPQFIFQYYEEEERQRGNFPDRFSGHQFPNYSSELNVNALLLGDSALYLCASSLMAGGAYNEQFFGPGTRLTVL.

This clone was detected once. This chain uses TRBV29-1 with TRBJ1-1, with D perhaps matching TRBD1 (5 bases). V gave up 4 bases and J gave up 2 bases, with 11 bases separating them. This CDR3 contains 13 residues. Germline values: CDR1 SQVTM, CDR2 ANQGSEA. The CDR3 nucleotides are TGCAGCGTTGGTTCAGGGCTCAACACTGAAGCTTTCTTT. This codes for CSVGSGLNTEAFF. Drawing the rest from reference TRBV29-1 and TRBJ1-1, the complete variable domain is SAVISQKPSRDICQRGTSLTIQCQVDSQVTMMFWYRQQPGQSLTLIATANQGSEATYESGFVIDKFPISRPNLTFSTLTVSNMSPEDSSIYLCSVGSGLNTEAFFGQGTRLTVV.

The chain is built from TRBV10-1 and TRBJ2-5, with 12 bases aligning to TRBD2. J lost 4 bases, V lost 3 bases, and 9 bases had no gene match. This CDR3 is built from 17 residues. Germline V gene sequence: CDR1 WNHNN, CDR2 SYGVQD (reference sequence). CDR3 residues: CASSDGPSGGAGETQYF. CDR3 coding DNA: TGCGCCAGCAGTGATGGGCCTAGCGGGGGGGCGGGAGAGACCCAGTACTTC.

The gene calls are TRBV6-6 and TRBJ1-1, with 8 bases lining up with TRBD1. The CDR3 has 14 residues. V was clipped by 5 bases and J by 5 bases; unmatched bases: 7. Germline assignment: CDR1 MNHNY and CDR2 SVGAGI (reference sequence). Here the CDR3 reads CASSDGQGDTEAFF. For the CDR3, the DNA is TGTGCCAGCAGTGACGGACAGGGAGATACTGAAGCTTTCTTT.

The genes are TRBV14 and TRBJ1-1; the D gene is possibly TRBD1 (5 bases). This CDR3 spans 16 amino acids. Deletions cut 2 bases from V and 1 base from J, with 14 bases between. Germline CDR1 and CDR2: SGHDN and FVKESK. Written as DNA, the CDR3 is TGTGCCAGCAGCCAACCTCTCAGGGTAGAGAACACTGAAGCTTTCTTT. This sequence encodes CASSQPLRVENTEAFF.

The V gene is TRBV29-1, the J gene TRBJ1-4, with 10 bases that match TRBD1. Per the germline V gene, CDR1 is SQVTM and CDR2 is ANQGSEA. V was clipped by 4 bases and J by 0 bases; unmatched bases: 2. This CDR3 comprises 15 residues. The CDR3 protein is CSVGGTGATNEKLFF. Here the CDR3 DNA reads TGCAGCGTTGGTGGGACAGGGGCAACTAATGAAAAACTGTTTTTT.

This sequence joins TRBV7-3 and TRBJ2-1; TRBD2 matches 8 bases. The J segment lost 3 bases and the V segment lost 5 bases, leaving 3 bases of the junction unmatched. Per the germline V gene, CDR1 is SGHTA and CDR2 is FQGTGA. The CDR3 is made up of 14 amino acids. The CDR3 bases are TGTGCCAGCAGCCCGGGAGGGTACTACAATGAGCAGTTCTTC. The encoded protein is CASSPGGYYNEQFF.

This clone is a singleton in its sample. The genes are TRBV30 and TRBJ1-2; tentatively, D is TRBD1 (5 bases). CDR3 length: 11 amino acids. CDR1 is GTSNPN, CDR2 SVGIG, per germline (reference sequence). V was cut by 0 bases and J by 7 bases, with 6 bases left in between. CDR3 coding DNA: TGTGCCTGGAGTGTACAGGCTGGCTACACCTTC. Its translation is CAWSVQAGYTF.